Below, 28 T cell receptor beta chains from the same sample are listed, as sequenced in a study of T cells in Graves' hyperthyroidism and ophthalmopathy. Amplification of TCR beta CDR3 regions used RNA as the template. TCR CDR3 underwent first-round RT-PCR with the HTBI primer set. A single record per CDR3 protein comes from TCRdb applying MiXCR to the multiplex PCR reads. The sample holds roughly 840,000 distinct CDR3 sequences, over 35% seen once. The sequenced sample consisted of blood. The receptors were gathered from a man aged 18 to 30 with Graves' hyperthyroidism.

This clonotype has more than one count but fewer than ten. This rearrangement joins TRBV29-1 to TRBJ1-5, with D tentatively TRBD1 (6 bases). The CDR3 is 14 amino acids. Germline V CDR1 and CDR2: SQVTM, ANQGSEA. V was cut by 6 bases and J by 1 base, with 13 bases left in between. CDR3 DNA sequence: TGCAGCGTCAAGGACAGCCGAAGCAATCAGCCCCAGCATTTT. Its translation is CSVKDSRSNQPQHF. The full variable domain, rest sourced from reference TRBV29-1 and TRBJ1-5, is SAVISQKPSRDICQRGTSLTIQCQVDSQVTMMFWYRQQPGQSLTLIATANQGSEATYESGFVIDKFPISRPNLTFSTLTVSNMSPEDSSIYLCSVKDSRSNQPQHFGDGTRLSIL.

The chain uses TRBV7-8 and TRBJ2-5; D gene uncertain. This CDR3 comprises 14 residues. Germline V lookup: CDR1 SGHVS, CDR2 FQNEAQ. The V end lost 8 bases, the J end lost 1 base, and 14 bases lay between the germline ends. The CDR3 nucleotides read TGTGCCAGCGGGTACGGGCAGACCCAAGAGACCCAGTACTTC. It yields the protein CASGYGQTQETQYF.

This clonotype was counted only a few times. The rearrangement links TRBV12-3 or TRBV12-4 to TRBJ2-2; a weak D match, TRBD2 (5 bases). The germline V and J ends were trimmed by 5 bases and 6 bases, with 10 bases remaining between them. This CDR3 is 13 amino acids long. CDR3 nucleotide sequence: TGTGCCAGCAGTCGCAGCGGTCCCGGGGAGCTGTTTTTT. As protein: CASSRSGPGELFF.

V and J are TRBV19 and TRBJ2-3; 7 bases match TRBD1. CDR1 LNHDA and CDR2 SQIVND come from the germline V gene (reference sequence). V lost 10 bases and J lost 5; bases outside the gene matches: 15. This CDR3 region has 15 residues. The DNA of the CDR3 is TGTGCCACTCTCTACAGGGGCGCTTCGGGAGATACGCAGTATTTT. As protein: CATLYRGASGDTQYF.

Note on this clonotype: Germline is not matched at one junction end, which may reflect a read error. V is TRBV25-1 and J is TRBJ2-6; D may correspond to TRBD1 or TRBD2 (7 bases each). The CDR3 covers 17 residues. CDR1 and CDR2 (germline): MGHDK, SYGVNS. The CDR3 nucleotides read TGTGCCAGCAGTGTGACCAGGGGGGGCTCTGGGGCCAACATCCTGACTTTC. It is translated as CASSVTRGGSGANILTF.

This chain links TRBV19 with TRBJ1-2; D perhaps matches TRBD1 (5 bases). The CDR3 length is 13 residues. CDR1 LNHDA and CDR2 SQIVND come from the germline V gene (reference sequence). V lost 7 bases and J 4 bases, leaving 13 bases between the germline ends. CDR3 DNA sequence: TGTGCCAGTAAAAAGAGGGGACGCTATGGCTACACCTTC. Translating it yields CASKKRGRYGYTF.

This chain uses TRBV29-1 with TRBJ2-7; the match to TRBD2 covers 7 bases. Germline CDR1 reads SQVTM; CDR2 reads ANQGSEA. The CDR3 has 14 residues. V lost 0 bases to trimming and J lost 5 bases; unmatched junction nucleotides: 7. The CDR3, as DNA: TGCAGCGTTGAAGAGTCACCAGGGAGGGACGAGCAGTACTTC. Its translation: CSVEESPGRDEQYF.

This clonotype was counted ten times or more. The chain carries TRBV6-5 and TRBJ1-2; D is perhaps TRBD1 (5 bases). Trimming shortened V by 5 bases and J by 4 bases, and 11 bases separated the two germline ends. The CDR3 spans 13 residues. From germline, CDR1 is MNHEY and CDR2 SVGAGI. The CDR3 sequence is CASSVTGGYGYTF. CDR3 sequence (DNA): TGTGCCAGCAGTGTTACAGGAGGCTATGGCTACACCTTC.

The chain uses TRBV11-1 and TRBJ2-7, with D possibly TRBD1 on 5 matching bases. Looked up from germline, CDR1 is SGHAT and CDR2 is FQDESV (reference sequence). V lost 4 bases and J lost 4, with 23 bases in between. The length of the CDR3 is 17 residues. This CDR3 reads CASSSIPSSDQGYEQYF. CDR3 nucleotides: TGTGCCAGCAGCTCCATACCCAGCAGTGATCAGGGTTACGAGCAGTACTTC.

For the CDR3, the DNA is TGCAGTGCTAGAAGGCGACAGGGTTTCCTGGGCGAGCAGTACTTC. It specifies CSARRRQGFLGEQYF. The J gene is TRBJ2-7, the V gene TRBV20-1; TRBD1 aligns across 7 bases. Germline V gene data show CDR1 as DFQATT and CDR2 as SNEGSKA (reference sequence). The V and J ends lost 2 bases and 6 bases, in that order; junction bases with no gene match: 13. The CDR3 extends over 15 amino acids.

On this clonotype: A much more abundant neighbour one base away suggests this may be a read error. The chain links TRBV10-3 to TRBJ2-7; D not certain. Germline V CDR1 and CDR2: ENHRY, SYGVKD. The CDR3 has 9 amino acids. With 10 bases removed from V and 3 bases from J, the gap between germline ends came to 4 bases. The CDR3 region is CATNYEQYF. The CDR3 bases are TGTGCCACCAACTACGAGCAGTACTTC.

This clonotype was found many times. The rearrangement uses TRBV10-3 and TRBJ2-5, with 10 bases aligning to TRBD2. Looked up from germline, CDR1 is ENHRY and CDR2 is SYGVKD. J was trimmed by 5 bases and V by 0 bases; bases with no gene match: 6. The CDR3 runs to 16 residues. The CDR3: CAISESGTSVEETQYF. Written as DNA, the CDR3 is TGTGCCATCAGTGAGTCGGGGACTAGCGTCGAGGAGACCCAGTACTTC.

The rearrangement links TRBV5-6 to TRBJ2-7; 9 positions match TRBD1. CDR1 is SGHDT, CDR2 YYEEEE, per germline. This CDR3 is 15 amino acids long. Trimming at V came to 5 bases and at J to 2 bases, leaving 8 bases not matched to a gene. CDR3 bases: TGTGCCAGCAGGGACGGGACAGGGTTTCCCTACGAGCAGTACTTC. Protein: CASRDGTGFPYEQYF.

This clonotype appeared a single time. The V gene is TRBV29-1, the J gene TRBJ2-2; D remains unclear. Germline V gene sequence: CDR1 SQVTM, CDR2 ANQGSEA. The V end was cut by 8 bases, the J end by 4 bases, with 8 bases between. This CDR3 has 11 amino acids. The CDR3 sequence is CSPPGTGELFF. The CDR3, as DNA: TGCAGCCCGCCGGGCACCGGGGAGCTGTTTTTT.

The CDR3 here is CASSQVPEHQPQHF. The CDR3 nucleotides read TGCGCCAGCAGCCAAGTCCCAGAACATCAGCCCCAGCATTTT. V and J are TRBV4-1 and TRBJ1-5; D is unclear. Germline assignment: CDR1 MGHRA and CDR2 YSYEKL. V was cut by 1 base and J by 5 bases, with 9 bases left in between. The CDR3 has 14 amino acids.

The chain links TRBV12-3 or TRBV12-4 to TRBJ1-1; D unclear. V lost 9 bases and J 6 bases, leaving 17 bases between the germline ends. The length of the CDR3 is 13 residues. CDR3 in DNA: TGTGCCAGTCAAATTCCGGGGTGGTCTGAAGCTTTCTTT. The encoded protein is CASQIPGWSEAFF.

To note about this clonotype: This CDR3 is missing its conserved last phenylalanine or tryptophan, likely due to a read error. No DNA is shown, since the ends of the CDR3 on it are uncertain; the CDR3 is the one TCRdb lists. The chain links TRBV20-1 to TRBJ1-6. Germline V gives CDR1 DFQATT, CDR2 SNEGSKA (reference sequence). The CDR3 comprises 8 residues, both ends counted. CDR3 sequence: CSARVPLS.

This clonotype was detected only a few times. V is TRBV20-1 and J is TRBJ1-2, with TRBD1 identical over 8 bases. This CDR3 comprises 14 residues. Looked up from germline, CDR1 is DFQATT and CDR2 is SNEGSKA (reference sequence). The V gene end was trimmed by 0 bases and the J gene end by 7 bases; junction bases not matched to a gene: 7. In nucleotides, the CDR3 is TGCAGTGCTAGAGACAGGGGGCTCGGAAGTGGCTACACCTTC. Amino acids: CSARDRGLGSGYTF.

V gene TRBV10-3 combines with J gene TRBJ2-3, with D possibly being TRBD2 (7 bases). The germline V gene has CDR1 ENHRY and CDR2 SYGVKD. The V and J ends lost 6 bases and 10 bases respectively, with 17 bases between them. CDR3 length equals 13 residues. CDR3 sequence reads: CAISDAGAPSQYF. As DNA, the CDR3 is TGTGCCATCAGCGACGCGGGGGCACCGTCGCAGTATTTT.

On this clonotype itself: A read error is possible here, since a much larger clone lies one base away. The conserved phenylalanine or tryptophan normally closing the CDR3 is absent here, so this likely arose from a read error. CDR3 residues: CSARDHARLGTQYL. The CDR3 nucleotides read TGCAGTGCTAGAGATCATGCGCGCCTAGGGACCCAGTACCTC. V is TRBV20-1 and J is TRBJ2-5; D is uncertain. The CDR3 is 14 amino acids. From germline, CDR1 is DFQATT and CDR2 SNEGSKA (reference sequence). V was shortened by 0 bases and J by 7 bases, with 15 bases between the two germline ends.

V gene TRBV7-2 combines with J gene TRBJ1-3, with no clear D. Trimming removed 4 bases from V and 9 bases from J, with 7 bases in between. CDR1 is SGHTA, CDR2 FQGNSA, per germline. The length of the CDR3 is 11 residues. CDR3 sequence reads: CASSSDGTIYF. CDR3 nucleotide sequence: TGTGCCAGCAGCTCGGACGGCACCATATATTTT. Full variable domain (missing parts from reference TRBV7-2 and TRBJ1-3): GAGVSQSPSNKVTEKGKDVELRCDPISGHTALYWYRQSLGQGLEFLIYFQGNSAPDKSGLPSDRFSAERTGGSVSTLTIQRTQQEDSAVYLCASSSDGTIYFGEGSWLTVV.

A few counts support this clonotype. CDR3 bases: TGTGCCAGCAGCACACAGGGAGTCACTGAAGCTTTCTTT. The encoded protein is CASSTQGVTEAFF. The J gene is TRBJ1-1, the V gene TRBV12-3 or TRBV12-4, with D perhaps TRBD1 (6 bases). V lost 6 bases, J lost 4 bases, and 12 bases lay in between. The CDR3 length is 13 residues.

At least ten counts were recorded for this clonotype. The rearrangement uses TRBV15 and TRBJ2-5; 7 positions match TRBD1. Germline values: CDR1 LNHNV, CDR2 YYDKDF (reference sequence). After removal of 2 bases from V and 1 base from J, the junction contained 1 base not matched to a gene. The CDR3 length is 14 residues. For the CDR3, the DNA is TGTGCCACCAGCAGACGGGACAGCCAAGAGACCCAGTACTTC. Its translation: CATSRRDSQETQYF.

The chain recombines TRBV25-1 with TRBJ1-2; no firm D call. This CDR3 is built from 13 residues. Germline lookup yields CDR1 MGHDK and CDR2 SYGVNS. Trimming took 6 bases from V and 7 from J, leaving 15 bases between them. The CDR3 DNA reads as TGTGCCAGCAGCGTTCCGTCAGGTGTTGGCTACACCTTC. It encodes CASSVPSGVGYTF.

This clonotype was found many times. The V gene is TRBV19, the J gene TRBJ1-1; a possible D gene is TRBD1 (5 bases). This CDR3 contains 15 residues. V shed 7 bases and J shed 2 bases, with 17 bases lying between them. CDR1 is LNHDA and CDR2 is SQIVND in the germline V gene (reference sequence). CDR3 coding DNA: TGTGCCAGTACTCCTAGGGGTTGGGTAAACACTGAAGCTTTCTTT. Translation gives CASTPRGWVNTEAFF.

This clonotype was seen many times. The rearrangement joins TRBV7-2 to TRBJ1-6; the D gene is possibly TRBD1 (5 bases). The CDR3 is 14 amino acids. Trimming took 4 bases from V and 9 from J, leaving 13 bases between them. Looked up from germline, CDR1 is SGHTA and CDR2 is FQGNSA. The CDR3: CASSSRQKVSPLHF. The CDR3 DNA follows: TGTGCCAGCAGCTCCCGACAGAAAGTTTCACCCCTCCACTTT.

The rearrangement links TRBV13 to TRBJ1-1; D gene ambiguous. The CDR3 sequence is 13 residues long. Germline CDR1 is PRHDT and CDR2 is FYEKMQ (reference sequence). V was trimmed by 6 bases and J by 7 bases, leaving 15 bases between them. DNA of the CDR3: TGTGCCAGCAGTTCCCCGGGGAAGGGTGAAGCTTTCTTT. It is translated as CASSSPGKGEAFF.

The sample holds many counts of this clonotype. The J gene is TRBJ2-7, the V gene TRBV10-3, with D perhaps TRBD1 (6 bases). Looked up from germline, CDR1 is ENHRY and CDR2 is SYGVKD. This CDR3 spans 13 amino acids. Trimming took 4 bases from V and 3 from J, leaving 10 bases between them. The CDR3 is CAISGRQDYEQYF. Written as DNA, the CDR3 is TGTGCCATCAGTGGGCGACAGGACTACGAGCAGTACTTC.